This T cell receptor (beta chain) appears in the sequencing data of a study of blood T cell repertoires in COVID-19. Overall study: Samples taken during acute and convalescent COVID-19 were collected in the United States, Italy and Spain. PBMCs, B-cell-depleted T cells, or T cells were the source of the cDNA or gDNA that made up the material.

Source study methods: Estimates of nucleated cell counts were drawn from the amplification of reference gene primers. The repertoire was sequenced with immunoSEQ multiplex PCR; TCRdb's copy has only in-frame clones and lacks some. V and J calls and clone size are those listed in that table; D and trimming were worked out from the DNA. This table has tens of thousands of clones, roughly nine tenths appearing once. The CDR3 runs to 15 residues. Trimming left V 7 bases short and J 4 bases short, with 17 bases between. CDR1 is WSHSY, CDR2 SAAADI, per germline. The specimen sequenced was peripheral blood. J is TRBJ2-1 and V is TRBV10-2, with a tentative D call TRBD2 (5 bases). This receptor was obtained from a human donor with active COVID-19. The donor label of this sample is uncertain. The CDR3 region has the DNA TGCGCCAGCACCCCGGGCCAGCGGCAATACAATGAGCAGTTCTTC. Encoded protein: CASTPGQRQYNEQFF.